These 24 T cell receptor beta chains were sequenced from one sample in a study of cytomegalovirus exposure and HLA in healthy donors. Some clones are missing from TCRdb's copy, which holds only in-frame ones; the method was immunoSEQ multiplex PCR. The table shows 90,000 to 150,000 clones, with 85% to 90% occurring only once. Sequences were obtained from PBMCs. These receptors were obtained from a woman between 25 and 40 years old in good health and CMV-seronegative.

V and J are TRBV12-5 and TRBJ2-3; D is undetermined. V lost 2 bases, J lost 5 bases, and 8 bases lay in between. Germline V gene lookup returns CDR1 LGHNT and CDR2 FRNRAP. The CDR3 has 13 amino acids. CDR3 DNA: TGTGCTAGTGGTTTGTCAGCTAGAGATACGCAGTATTTT. It yields the protein CASGLSARDTQYF.

The chain links TRBV28 to TRBJ2-1, with a possible D match to TRBD1 (5 bases). The length of the CDR3 is 15 residues. Per germline, CDR1 MDHEN and CDR2 SYDVKM. Trimming took off 5 bases at V and 3 bases at J, with 14 bases between the two ends. CDR3 in amino acids: CASSPRWGGYNEQFF. CDR3 DNA sequence: TGTGCCAGCAGTCCCCGGTGGGGCGGCTACAATGAGCAGTTCTTC. The full variable domain, in which reference TRBV28 and TRBJ2-1 provide the parts outside the CDR3, is DVKVTQSSRYLVKRTGEKVFLECVQDMDHENMFWYRQDPGLGLRLIYFSYDVKMKEKGDIPEGYSVSREKKERFSLILESASTNQTSMYLCASSPRWGGYNEQFFGPGTRLTVL.

The V and J genes are TRBV5-4 and TRBJ2-7; possibly TRBD2 for D (6 bases). Trimming stripped 0 bases from V and 3 bases from J, with 16 bases between. The CDR3 has 16 residues. The germline CDR1 and CDR2 sequences are SGHNT and YYREEE (reference sequence). The CDR3 sequence is CASSLARQGGGYEQYF. CDR3 sequence (DNA): TGTGCCAGCAGCTTGGCCAGGCAGGGAGGAGGCTACGAGCAGTACTTC.

This chain links TRBV6-5 with TRBJ2-7; D call uncertain. The germline CDR1 and CDR2 sequences are MNHEY and SVGAGI. V was pared by 3 bases and J by 6 bases, with 9 bases between. The CDR3 is 12 amino acids. This chain's CDR3 is CASSYPQSEQYF. The CDR3 DNA sequence: TGTGCCAGCAGTTATCCTCAGTCCGAGCAGTACTTC.

The chain has TRBV7-9 and TRBJ2-7, with D maybe TRBD2 (6 bases). CDR1 is SEHNR and CDR2 is FQNEAQ in the germline V gene (reference sequence). With 6 bases removed from V and 0 bases from J, the gap between germline ends came to 12 bases. This CDR3 region has 14 residues. The CDR3 region has the DNA TGTGCCAGCAGGGAAATCGGGGGCTCCTACGAGCAGTACTTC. As protein: CASREIGGSYEQYF.

This chain uses TRBV7-9 with TRBJ2-3; D perhaps matches TRBD2 (5 bases). Trimming took off 1 base at V and 2 bases at J, with 10 bases between the two ends. Germline-derived CDR1 and CDR2 are SEHNR and FQNEAQ (reference sequence). The length of the CDR3 is 15 residues. The CDR3 DNA sequence: TGTGCCAGCAGCTTAGGTAGCGCCATCACAGATACGCAGTATTTT. Amino acids: CASSLGSAITDTQYF.

This chain connects TRBV18 to TRBJ1-4; D is possibly TRBD1 (5 bases). Deletions cut 6 bases from V and 2 bases from J, with 10 bases between. The CDR3 spans 14 residues. CDR1 KGHSH and CDR2 LQKENI come from the germline V gene. The CDR3 region is CASSSGITNEKLFF. The CDR3, as DNA: TGTGCCAGCTCTTCAGGGATCACTAATGAAAAACTGTTTTTT.

The CDR3 loop is CASNYEGGPGNTIYF. The DNA of the CDR3 is TGTGCCAGTAACTACGAAGGGGGACCTGGAAACACCATATATTTT. The rearrangement uses TRBV19 and TRBJ1-3; possible D gene TRBD1, 6 bases. Deletions cut 7 bases from V and 2 bases from J, with 15 bases between. This CDR3 spans 15 amino acids. Per the germline V gene, CDR1 is LNHDA and CDR2 is SQIVND (reference sequence). Variable domain in full (rest from reference TRBV19 and TRBJ1-3): DGGITQSPKYLFRKEGQNVTLSCEQNLNHDAMYWYRQDPGQGLRLIYYSQIVNDFQKGDIAEGYSVSREKKESFPLTVTSAQKNPTAFYLCASNYEGGPGNTIYFGEGSWLTVV.

The V call is TRBV6-5, the J call TRBJ2-1; 12 bases align to TRBD2. This CDR3 comprises 15 residues. After removal of 4 bases from V and 6 bases from J, the junction contained 4 bases not matched to a gene. The germline V gene encodes CDR1 MNHEY and CDR2 SVGAGI. The CDR3 DNA is TGTGCCAGCAGTTCGTCGACTAGCGGGGGCAATGAGCAGTTCTTC. Amino acid sequence: CASSSSTSGGNEQFF.

V and J are TRBV29-1 and TRBJ2-2, with a weak D call TRBD2 (6 bases). This CDR3 has 13 residues. The V and J ends lost 2 bases and 4 bases respectively, with 8 bases between them. Germline loops: CDR1 SQVTM, CDR2 ANQGSEA. The CDR3 DNA follows: TGCAGCGTTGAACTAGCGAGCACCGGGGAGCTGTTTTTT. Translation: CSVELASTGELFF.

J is TRBJ1-3 and V is TRBV30; TRBD1 agrees at 12 bases. The junction had 3 bases not matched to a gene; V was cut back by 2 bases and J by 4 bases. Germline lookup yields CDR1 GTSNPN and CDR2 SVGIG (reference sequence). The CDR3 length is 15 residues. In DNA, the CDR3 is TGTGCCTGGAGTCTGGGACAGGGGGCAGGAAACACCATATATTTT. Its translation: CAWSLGQGAGNTIYF.

J is TRBJ2-3 and V is TRBV30; D possibly corresponds to TRBD2 (5 bases). Germline CDR1 and CDR2: GTSNPN and SVGIG (reference sequence). There are 12 residues in the CDR3. Trimming removed 1 base at V and 5 bases at J, with 7 bases between. The CDR3 spells CAWSDGVDTQYF. CDR3 nucleotide sequence: TGTGCCTGGAGTGACGGGGTAGATACGCAGTATTTT.

Details on this clone: Different DNA sequences within this sample yield the same CDR3. The J gene is TRBJ2-5, the V gene TRBV19; D possibly corresponds to TRBD2 (7 bases). The CDR3 has 14 amino acids. V lost 2 bases and J lost 4, with 11 bases in between. CDR1 LNHDA and CDR2 SQIVND come from the germline V gene (reference sequence). The DNA for the CDR3 is TGTGCCAGTAGTATACGGGGGGCGGGAGAGACCCAGTACTTC. Translating gives CASSIRGAGETQYF. Combining the CDR3 with reference TRBV19 and TRBJ2-5 gives the whole variable domain DGGITQSPKYLFRKEGQNVTLSCEQNLNHDAMYWYRQDPGQGLRLIYYSQIVNDFQKGDIAEGYSVSREKKESFPLTVTSAQKNPTAFYLCASSIRGAGETQYFGPGTRLLVL.

This chain joins TRBV4-1 and TRBJ1-6, with D possibly matching TRBD1 (5 bases). The germline V gene has CDR1 MGHRA and CDR2 YSYEKL. The CDR3 contains 15 residues. Trimming took off 0 bases at V and 7 bases at J, with 10 bases between the two ends. CDR3 protein: CASSQDPRGNSPLHF. CDR3 DNA: TGCGCCAGCAGCCAAGATCCCCGGGGGAATTCACCCCTCCACTTT.

The chain has TRBV9 and TRBJ1-1; 7 bases align to TRBD1. The CDR3 has 14 residues. V dropped 3 bases and J dropped 6; count of bases not matched to a gene: 8. Per germline, CDR1 SGDLS and CDR2 YYNGEE. CDR3 DNA: TGTGCCAGCAGCGGGACAGGACAGGTAGCTGAAGCTTTCTTT. Amino acids: CASSGTGQVAEAFF.

This clone came up a few times. The chain recombines TRBV30 with TRBJ1-5, with TRBD1 matching over 12 bases. CDR1 GTSNPN and CDR2 SVGIG come from the germline V gene (reference sequence). V shed 2 bases, J shed 2 bases, and the junction held 7 bases outside the gene matches. The CDR3 has 17 amino acids. In DNA form, the CDR3 reads TGTGCCTGGAGTCCCGGGACAGGGGGCCGGGGCAATCAGCCCCAGCATTTT. It encodes CAWSPGTGGRGNQPQHF.

The chain joins TRBV7-2 to TRBJ2-7, with D perhaps matching TRBD1 (5 bases). CDR1 SGHTA and CDR2 FQGNSA come from the germline V gene. Trimming stripped 2 bases from V and 5 bases from J, with 10 bases between. This CDR3 is 13 amino acids long. The CDR3 bases are TGTGCCAGCAGCTTAAGGGGTGGTGACGAGCAGTACTTC. Translated: CASSLRGGDEQYF.

The chain employs TRBV18 and TRBJ2-7, with TRBD1 identical over 9 bases. The CDR3 totals 14 residues. The V gene end was trimmed by 2 bases and the J gene end by 6 bases; junction bases not matched to a gene: 5. Germline V gene lookup returns CDR1 KGHSH and CDR2 LQKENI. The CDR3 region has the DNA TGTGCCAGCTCACCATTCCGGGACAGGGTCGAGCAGTACTTC. This translates into CASSPFRDRVEQYF.

The V call is TRBV25-1, the J call TRBJ2-7, with D perhaps matching TRBD1 (5 bases). Trimming took off 2 bases at V and 3 bases at J, with 8 bases between the two ends. Germline-derived CDR1 and CDR2 are MGHDK and SYGVNS. The CDR3 length is 13 residues. The CDR3: CASSEAGRYEQYF. In DNA, the CDR3 is TGTGCCAGCAGTGAAGCAGGGCGCTACGAGCAGTACTTC.

This clone was picked up a small number of times. The chain uses TRBV19 and TRBJ1-5; 7 bases align to TRBD1. Germline values: CDR1 LNHDA, CDR2 SQIVND (reference sequence). The CDR3 runs to 14 residues. Trimming removed 7 bases from V and 4 bases from J; junction bases left unmatched: 7. The CDR3 spells CASTSTGANQPQHF. CDR3 nucleotide sequence: TGTGCCAGTACCTCCACAGGGGCGAATCAGCCCCAGCATTTT. The full variable domain, with the rest looked up from reference TRBV19 and TRBJ1-5, is DGGITQSPKYLFRKEGQNVTLSCEQNLNHDAMYWYRQDPGQGLRLIYYSQIVNDFQKGDIAEGYSVSREKKESFPLTVTSAQKNPTAFYLCASTSTGANQPQHFGDGTRLSIL.

This sequence joins TRBV13 and TRBJ2-1; D is perhaps TRBD2 (6 bases). The CDR3 runs to 15 residues. The V gene lost 3 bases and the J gene lost 8 bases, with 17 bases spanning the gap. Germline CDR1 PRHDT, CDR2 FYEKMQ (reference sequence). For the CDR3, the DNA is TGTGCCAGCAGCTTCGTCGGGGGACCCCTTGATGAGCAGTTCTTC. This sequence encodes CASSFVGGPLDEQFF.

The chain is built from TRBV27 and TRBJ2-3; possibly TRBD2 for D (7 bases). Germline-derived CDR1 and CDR2 are MNHEY and SMNVEV (reference sequence). Trimming stripped 2 bases from V and 8 bases from J, with 17 bases between. The CDR3 is 15 residues long. In DNA form, the CDR3 reads TGTGCCAGCAGTTTAGTCGGGGGGCCTAGGGGTACGCAGTATTTT. Its translation: CASSLVGGPRGTQYF.

The chain uses TRBV5-1 and TRBJ1-1; D uncertain. Germline CDR1 is SGHRS and CDR2 is YFSETQ. This CDR3 has 17 residues. V lost 6 bases, J lost 0 bases, and 21 bases lay in between. CDR3 amino acids: CASNPGWGSNMNTEAFF. CDR3 bases: TGCGCCAGCAACCCGGGGTGGGGTTCCAATATGAACACTGAAGCTTTCTTT.

The rearrangement joins TRBV6-1 to TRBJ2-1, with TRBD2 matching 12 bases. This CDR3 spans 15 amino acids. V lost 2 bases, J lost 12 bases, and 8 bases stayed unmatched. Germline V gene sequence: CDR1 MNHNS, CDR2 SASEGT. CDR3 DNA sequence: TGTGCCAGCAGTGAACCTAGCGGGGGGGCCGTAGCGCAGTTCTTC. This codes for CASSEPSGGAVAQFF.